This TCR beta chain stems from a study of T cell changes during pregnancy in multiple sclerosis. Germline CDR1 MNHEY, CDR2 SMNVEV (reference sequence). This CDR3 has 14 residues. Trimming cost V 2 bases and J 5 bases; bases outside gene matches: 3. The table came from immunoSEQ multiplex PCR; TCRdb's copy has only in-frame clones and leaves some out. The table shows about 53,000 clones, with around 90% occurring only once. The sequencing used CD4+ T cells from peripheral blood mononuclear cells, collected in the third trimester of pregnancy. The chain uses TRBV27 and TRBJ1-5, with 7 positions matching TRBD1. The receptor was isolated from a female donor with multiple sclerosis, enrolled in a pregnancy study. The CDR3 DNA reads TGTGCCAGCAGTTTACAGGGGGGACATCAGCCCCAGCATTTT. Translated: CASSLQGGHQPQHF.